This passage covers 25 T cell receptor beta chains from one sample sequenced in a study of cytomegalovirus exposure and HLA in healthy donors. Primers: 60 Vbeta forward and 13 Jbeta reverse. Generated by immunoSEQ multiplex PCR, the TCRdb table keeps only in-frame clones and is missing some. The profile shows under 250,000 clones, around 80% of them singletons. Sequencing was done on a sample of PBMCs. All receptors come from a man younger than 35 in good health and CMV-seronegative.

This chain connects TRBV6-5 to TRBJ2-1, with D possibly being TRBD2 (6 bases). This CDR3 spans 15 amino acids. Trimming removed 0 bases at V and 6 bases at J, with 12 bases between. The germline V gene has CDR1 MNHEY and CDR2 SVGAGI. In DNA form, the CDR3 reads TGTGCCAGCAGTTACTCCTATACTAGCTCCAATGAGCAGTTCTTC. It translates to CASSYSYTSSNEQFF.

The rearrangement uses TRBV5-1 and TRBJ1-1, with TRBD1 identical over 7 bases. With V trimmed by 4 bases and J by 2 bases, 11 bases remained unmatched. Germline V gene sequence: CDR1 SGHRS, CDR2 YFSETQ. The CDR3 sequence is 16 residues long. CDR3 sequence: CASSTTGDWGNTEAFF. CDR3 in DNA: TGCGCCAGCAGCACAACAGGGGATTGGGGAAACACTGAAGCTTTCTTT.

The chain recombines TRBV4-1 with TRBJ2-7, with 8 bases identical to TRBD1. J gave up 1 base and V 4 bases, and 9 bases lay outside the gene matches. This CDR3 spans 16 amino acids. CDR1 and CDR2 from the germline V gene are MGHRA and YSYEKL. CDR3 in amino acids: CASSLAPDRVSYEQYF. The DNA of the CDR3 is TGCGCCAGCAGCCTTGCCCCGGACAGGGTTTCCTACGAGCAGTACTTC.

In DNA, the CDR3 is TGTGCCAGCACTGACATAGAGAACACTGAAGCTTTCTTT. Protein sequence: CASTDIENTEAFF. The chain has TRBV21-1 and TRBJ1-1; the table's D call TRBD1 went unverified against the DNA. TRBV21-1 has pseudogene status. This CDR3 comprises 13 residues.

This clone was detected only a few times. At one end, the junction sequence differs from germline, possibly due to a read error. The rearrangement links TRBV7-9 to TRBJ2-2; TRBD2 aligns across 11 bases. The length of the CDR3 is 18 residues. Germline V CDR1 and CDR2: SEHNR, FQNEAQ (reference sequence). The CDR3 DNA sequence: TGTTCCAGCAGCCCCGGGACTAGCGGATGGGCGAACACCGGGGAGCTGTTTTTT. As protein: CSSSPGTSGWANTGELFF.

This clone occurred a few times. This rearrangement joins TRBV30 to TRBJ1-2; 8 bases map to TRBD1. With V trimmed by 1 base and J by 5 bases, 3 bases remained unmatched. CDR3 length: 13 amino acids. CDR1 and CDR2 (germline): GTSNPN, SVGIG (reference sequence). The CDR3 reads CAWSGGQGYGYTF. Written as DNA, the CDR3 is TGTGCCTGGAGTGGAGGACAGGGTTATGGCTACACCTTC. The full variable domain, its missing parts supplied by reference TRBV30 and TRBJ1-2, is SQTIHQWPATLVQPVGSPLSLECTVEGTSNPNLYWYRQAAGRGLQLLFYSVGIGQISSEVPQNLSASRPQDRQFILSSKKLLLSDSGFYLCAWSGGQGYGYTFGSGTRLTVV.

V usage is TRBV2 and J usage is TRBJ1-5, with D possibly being TRBD1 (6 bases). This CDR3 spans 14 amino acids. V was cut by 6 bases and J by 6 bases, with 15 bases left in between. The germline V gene has CDR1 SNHLY and CDR2 FYNNEI. CDR3 in DNA: TGTGCCAGCAGCACAGGTACCAGGGGTCAGCCCCAGCATTTT. This translates into CASSTGTRGQPQHF.

This chain uses TRBV5-1 with TRBJ2-7; 7 bases map to TRBD1. V lost 4 bases and J lost 1; bases outside the gene matches: 5. This CDR3 is 14 amino acids long. The germline V gene encodes CDR1 SGHRS and CDR2 YFSETQ. Here the CDR3 DNA reads TGCGCCAGCAGCCTGCGACAGGGATCCTACGAGCAGTACTTC. Residues: CASSLRQGSYEQYF.

This chain joins TRBV28 and TRBJ2-1; maybe TRBD2 (5 bases). CDR1 is MDHEN, CDR2 SYDVKM, per germline. V lost 2 bases and J 10 bases, leaving 18 bases between the germline ends. This CDR3 is 15 amino acids long. The CDR3 loop reads CASSLQSEGRREQFF. In DNA form, the CDR3 reads TGTGCCAGCAGTTTACAGTCCGAGGGAAGGAGGGAGCAGTTCTTC.

In its sample, this clone was seen once. The chain has TRBV19 and TRBJ2-6; D is uncertain. Germline CDR1 and CDR2: LNHDA and SQIVND (reference sequence). The CDR3 runs to 14 residues. Trimming took 3 bases from V and 3 from J, leaving 6 bases between them. The CDR3 DNA reads TGTGCCAGTAGTATTCAGGTTGGGGCCAACGTCCTGACTTTC. Protein product: CASSIQVGANVLTF.

V and J are TRBV6-1 and TRBJ2-1, with 10 bases identical to TRBD2. CDR1 and CDR2 from the germline V gene are MNHNS and SASEGT. The CDR3 sequence is 15 residues long. The V gene end was trimmed by 5 bases and the J gene end by 7 bases; junction bases not matched to a gene: 8. DNA of the CDR3: TGTGCCAGCAGTTCTAGCGGGAGTGGGGGTAATGAGCAGTTCTTC. It translates to CASSSSGSGGNEQFF.

V is TRBV7-8 and J is TRBJ1-1; D may be TRBD1 (5 bases). The germline CDR1 and CDR2 sequences are SGHVS and FQNEAQ. This CDR3 spans 15 amino acids. The V end was cut by 1 base, the J end by 6 bases, with 15 bases between. CDR3 nucleotide sequence: TGTGCCAGCAGCTTAGTGCGGGGCTGGGACGCTGAAGCTTTCTTT. Translated, it gives CASSLVRGWDAEAFF.

The chain is built from TRBV29-1 and TRBJ1-1; D ambiguous. V was shortened by 6 bases and J by 0 bases, with 11 bases between the two germline ends. Per the germline V gene, CDR1 is SQVTM and CDR2 is ANQGSEA. CDR3 length: 13 amino acids. This CDR3 is CSVERAMNTEAFF. Written as DNA, the CDR3 is TGCAGCGTCGAGAGGGCCATGAACACTGAAGCTTTCTTT.

J is TRBJ2-7 and V is TRBV28; TRBD1 matches 10 bases. The trim removed 8 bases at V and 6 bases at J, leaving 13 bases unmatched. This CDR3 has 15 residues. Germline V gives CDR1 MDHEN, CDR2 SYDVKM. This chain's CDR3 is CASGTSDRGYGEQYF. CDR3 DNA sequence: TGTGCCAGCGGAACCTCGGACAGGGGGTACGGCGAGCAGTACTTC.

In this sample, this clone turned up once. The V gene is TRBV15, the J gene TRBJ2-7; 8 positions agree with TRBD1. The V segment lost 2 bases and the J segment 3 bases; nucleotides outside the gene matches: 6. In germline, CDR1 is LNHNV, CDR2 YYDKDF (reference sequence). This CDR3 comprises 15 residues. CDR3 sequence: CATSRMTGVDYEQYF. Written as DNA, the CDR3 is TGTGCCACCAGCAGAATGACAGGGGTCGACTACGAGCAGTACTTC.

The chain carries TRBV6-1 and TRBJ1-1; no clear D gene. The V end was cut by 7 bases, the J end by 2 bases, with 11 bases between. Germline values: CDR1 MNHNS, CDR2 SASEGT. The CDR3 contains 13 residues. CDR3 nucleotide sequence: TGTGCCAGCATACAAATATTAAACACTGAAGCTTTCTTT. Protein product: CASIQILNTEAFF.

The chain recombines TRBV10-2 with TRBJ1-4; the D gene is possibly TRBD1 (5 bases). The germline V and J ends were trimmed by 6 bases and 0 bases, with 14 bases remaining between them. The germline V gene has CDR1 WSHSY and CDR2 SAAADI. The CDR3 covers 16 residues. The CDR3 DNA follows: TGCGCCAGCAGGCCCGGACACACAGCAACTAATGAAAAACTGTTTTTT. The encoded protein is CASRPGHTATNEKLFF.

This clone was counted a few times. J is TRBJ2-1 and V is TRBV7-9; 12 bases fit TRBD2. The CDR3 is 19 residues long. The J segment lost 10 bases and the V segment lost 4 bases, leaving 20 bases of the junction unmatched. Germline assignment: CDR1 SEHNR and CDR2 FQNEAQ (reference sequence). The CDR3 DNA reads as TGTGCCAGCAGCTCTCGATTGGCTAGCGGGAGGGGGAACGCTATGGAGCAGTTCTTC. Protein product: CASSSRLASGRGNAMEQFF.

The chain has TRBV6-1 and TRBJ1-1; D gene ambiguous. V lost 0 bases and J lost 4, with 21 bases in between. Germline CDR1 reads MNHNS; CDR2 reads SASEGT. CDR3 size: 18 residues. CDR3 DNA sequence: TGTGCCAGCAGTGAAGCTGGCCAGCTTAGAACGGGGATCACTGAAGCTTTCTTT. It is translated as CASSEAGQLRTGITEAFF.

The genes are TRBV7-3 and TRBJ1-4; tentatively, D is TRBD1 (6 bases). V was pared by 3 bases and J by 8 bases, with 16 bases between. The CDR3 totals 15 residues. Germline CDR1 and CDR2: SGHTA and FQGTGA. CDR3 loop: CASSFGPGEGEKLFF. The CDR3, as DNA: TGTGCCAGCAGCTTTGGCCCAGGGGAAGGGGAAAAACTGTTTTTT.

V and J are TRBV14 and TRBJ2-7, with 7 bases identical to TRBD1. The germline CDR1 and CDR2 sequences are SGHDN and FVKESK. The CDR3 length is 13 residues. Trimming removed 4 bases from V and 6 bases from J; junction bases left unmatched: 6. The CDR3 sequence: CASSPTGTGEQYF. The CDR3 DNA follows: TGTGCCAGCAGCCCGACAGGGACCGGCGAGCAGTACTTC.

This chain joins TRBV27 and TRBJ2-1, with 12 bases lining up with TRBD2. The CDR3 extends over 17 amino acids. The junction had 8 bases not matched to a gene; V was cut back by 5 bases and J by 3 bases. CDR1 is MNHEY, CDR2 SMNVEV, per germline (reference sequence). CDR3 DNA: TGTGCCAGCAGTCACCGGACTAGCGGGATGGTCTACAATGAGCAGTTCTTC. This encodes CASSHRTSGMVYNEQFF.

The chain recombines TRBV27 with TRBJ1-2; TRBD1 might be the D (6 bases). The germline V gene encodes CDR1 MNHEY and CDR2 SMNVEV (reference sequence). CDR3 length: 13 amino acids. Deletions cut 2 bases from V and 6 bases from J, with 10 bases between. The CDR3 loop reads CASSLGQTDGYTF. DNA of the CDR3: TGTGCCAGCAGTTTAGGACAGACCGATGGCTACACCTTC.

Of note for this clone: The junction and the germline gene differ at one end; a read error may be behind it. The chain employs TRBV7-9 and TRBJ2-1, with D perhaps matching TRBD1 (5 bases). The CDR3 loop spans 15 amino acids. CDR1 SEHNR and CDR2 FQNEAQ come from the germline V gene (reference sequence). CDR3 coding DNA: TGTTCCAGCGCCTATCAAGGGCTTAGGGGCAATGAGCAGTTCTTC. This sequence encodes CSSAYQGLRGNEQFF. The variable domain in full, completed from reference TRBV7-9 and TRBJ2-1, reads DTGVSQNPRHKITKRGQNVTFRCDPISEHNRLYWYRQTLGQGPEFLTYFQNEAQLEKSRLLSDRFSAERPKGSFSTLEIQRTEQGDSAMYLCSSAYQGLRGNEQFFGPGTRLTVL.

This clone was seen a few times. The chain is built from TRBV5-4 and TRBJ1-3; D is possibly TRBD1 (5 bases). The CDR3 has 15 residues. V lost 5 bases to trimming and J lost 2 bases, with 14 bases between them. The germline V gene encodes CDR1 SGHNT and CDR2 YYREEE (reference sequence). The CDR3 reads CASRPAGGAGNTIYF. DNA for the CDR3: TGTGCCAGCAGACCCGCGGGGGGAGCTGGAAACACCATATATTTT. Supplemented by reference TRBV5-4 and TRBJ1-3, the full variable domain reads ETGVTQSPTHLIKTRGQQVTLRCSSQSGHNTVSWYQQALGQGPQFIFQYYREEENGRGNFPPRFSGLQFPNYSSELNVNALELDDSALYLCASRPAGGAGNTIYFGEGSWLTVV.